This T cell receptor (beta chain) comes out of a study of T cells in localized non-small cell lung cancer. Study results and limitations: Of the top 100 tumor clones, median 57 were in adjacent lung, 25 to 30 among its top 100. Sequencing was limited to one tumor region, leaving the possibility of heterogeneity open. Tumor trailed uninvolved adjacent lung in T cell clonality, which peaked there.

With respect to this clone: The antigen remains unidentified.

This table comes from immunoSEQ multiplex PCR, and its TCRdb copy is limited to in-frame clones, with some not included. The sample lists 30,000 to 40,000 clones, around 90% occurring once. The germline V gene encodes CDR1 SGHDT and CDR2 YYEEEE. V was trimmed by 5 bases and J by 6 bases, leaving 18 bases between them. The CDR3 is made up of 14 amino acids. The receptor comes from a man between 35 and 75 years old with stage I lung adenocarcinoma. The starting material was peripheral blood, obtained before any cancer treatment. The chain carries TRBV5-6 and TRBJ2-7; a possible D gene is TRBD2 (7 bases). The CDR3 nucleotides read TGTGCCAGCAGTAATGGACGGGGGGCGGCCGAGCAGTACTTC. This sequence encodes CASSNGRGAAEQYF.